The 11 T cell receptor beta chains reported below all come from one sample, sequenced in a study of T cells in Graves' hyperthyroidism and ophthalmopathy. Template material for amplifying TCR beta CDR3 regions consisted of RNA transcripts. The study used the HTBI primer set for a first-round RT-PCR of the TCR CDR3. MiXCR, applied by TCRdb to the multiplex PCR reads, yields one record per CDR3 protein. The table records under 300,000 distinct CDR3 sequences, 25% to 30% of them present only once. What was sequenced was blood. These receptors were taken from a middle-aged man with Graves' hyperthyroidism that later progressed to Graves' ophthalmopathy.

This clonotype appeared many times. The chain combines TRBV20-1 with TRBJ2-4; 11 bases fit TRBD2. Trimming removed 6 bases from V and 9 bases from J; junction bases left unmatched: 10. CDR3 length: 14 amino acids. Per germline, CDR1 DFQATT and CDR2 SNEGSKA (reference sequence). The CDR3 nucleotides are TGCAGTGCAGCAACTAGCGGGAGTGTCGGCATTCAGTACTTC. This codes for CSAATSGSVGIQYF.

This clonotype occurred a few times. The V gene is TRBV6-1, the J gene TRBJ1-1, with a tentative D call TRBD1 (6 bases). CDR3 length: 14 residues. The germline CDR1 and CDR2 sequences are MNHNS and SASEGT. Trimming removed 6 bases at V and 4 bases at J, with 15 bases between. The DNA for the CDR3 is TGTGCCAGCAGCGACGCGACGGGGGCCACTGAAGCTTTCTTT. Its protein product is CASSDATGATEAFF.

The chain uses TRBV7-2 and TRBJ1-1; 10 nucleotides match TRBD1. Germline-derived CDR1 and CDR2 are SGHTA and FQGNSA. Trimming at V came to 4 bases and at J to 7 bases, leaving 6 bases not matched to a gene. The CDR3 is made up of 14 amino acids. The CDR3 sequence is CASSSTGGRSEAFF. DNA for the CDR3: TGTGCCAGCAGCTCGACAGGGGGCAGGAGTGAAGCTTTCTTT.

This clonotype was found many times. This chain connects TRBV19 to TRBJ1-2; weak D call: TRBD1 (5 bases). The V gene's germline CDR1 is LNHDA and CDR2 SQIVND (reference sequence). This CDR3 comprises 12 residues. Trimming cost V 4 bases and J 8 bases, with 11 bases left between them. CDR3 loop: CASSKQARGYTF. Written as DNA, the CDR3 is TGTGCCAGTAGTAAACAGGCTCGGGGCTACACCTTC. Supplemented by reference TRBV19 and TRBJ1-2, the full variable domain reads DGGITQSPKYLFRKEGQNVTLSCEQNLNHDAMYWYRQDPGQGLRLIYYSQIVNDFQKGDIAEGYSVSREKKESFPLTVTSAQKNPTAFYLCASSKQARGYTFGSGTRLTVV.

This clonotype has a handful of counts. The chain couples TRBV12-3 or TRBV12-4 to TRBJ1-1; D gene ambiguous. Trimming left V 6 bases short and J 6 bases short, with 8 bases between. The CDR3 sequence is 11 residues long. CDR3 in amino acids: CASRRDSEAFF. The CDR3 DNA reads as TGTGCCAGCAGGAGGGATTCTGAAGCTTTCTTT.

This clonotype came up many times. The DNA of the CDR3 is TGTGCCAGCAGGCCGGGACTAGCGGTCTCCTACGAGCAGTACTTC. Encoded protein: CASRPGLAVSYEQYF. The rearrangement joins TRBV27 to TRBJ2-7; 11 bases are a match to TRBD2. The CDR3 is made up of 15 amino acids. The germline CDR1 and CDR2 sequences are MNHEY and SMNVEV (reference sequence). Germline trimming cut 6 bases from V and 0 bases from J; bases unmatched to any gene: 4.

This clonotype was detected many times. The V and J genes are TRBV7-8 and TRBJ1-5, with D tentatively TRBD1 (6 bases). The CDR3 contains 14 residues. Trimming removed 5 bases at V and 5 bases at J, with 13 bases between. Germline lookup yields CDR1 SGHVS and CDR2 FQNEAQ. The CDR3 loop reads CASSTTGLDQPQHF. The CDR3 DNA reads TGTGCCAGCAGCACAACAGGGCTGGATCAGCCCCAGCATTTT.

This clonotype was observed many times. The chain has TRBV29-1 and TRBJ2-5; D is ambiguous. V lost 2 bases and J 1 base, leaving 11 bases between the germline ends. From germline, CDR1 is SQVTM and CDR2 ANQGSEA. The CDR3 is 14 residues long. CDR3 bases: TGCAGCGTTGAAAGGCACTTCGTCCAAGAGACCCAGTACTTC. This codes for CSVERHFVQETQYF.

The rearrangement joins TRBV10-3 to TRBJ1-1, with no clear D. In germline, CDR1 is ENHRY, CDR2 SYGVKD. CDR3 size: 16 residues. The V and J ends lost 4 bases and 5 bases respectively, with 20 bases between them. The CDR3 loop is CAISVSGSRVYTEAFF. CDR3 coding DNA: TGTGCCATCAGTGTTTCCGGGAGTAGGGTATATACTGAAGCTTTCTTT.

In its sample, this clonotype was seen many times. The V gene is TRBV28, the J gene TRBJ1-1; unclear D gene. From germline, CDR1 is MDHEN and CDR2 SYDVKM. V lost 6 bases and J 1 base, leaving 15 bases between the germline ends. This CDR3 comprises 15 residues. CDR3 coding DNA: TGTGCCAGCAGCTCTCCTGCGGGGTCGAACACTGAAGCTTTCTTT. This encodes CASSSPAGSNTEAFF.

This clonotype was observed at least ten times. This chain uses TRBV3-1 with TRBJ2-7; D is perhaps TRBD1 (5 bases). Deletions cut 5 bases from V and 4 bases from J, with 21 bases between. CDR1 and CDR2 from the germline V gene are LGHDT and YNNKEL (reference sequence). This CDR3 has 16 amino acids. The CDR3: CASSEFFRESLYEQYF. The CDR3 bases are TGTGCCAGCAGCGAATTCTTCAGGGAAAGCCTTTACGAGCAGTACTTC.